The 32 T cell receptor beta chains reported below all come from one sample, sequenced in a study of T cells in Graves' hyperthyroidism and ophthalmopathy (dated by TCRdb to the late 2010s). The method behind the library was multiplex PCR. Data came from an Illumina HiSeq 2000. TCR beta CDR3 regions were amplified from RNA transcripts. The first round of RT-PCR for the TCR CDR3 was performed with the HTBI primer set and the Qiagen OneStep RT-PCR kit. In-frame beta chains were kept once TCRdb had trimmed the public reads at Q25 with fastp and called clones with MiXCR. Every CDR3 protein is listed once, alongside the most common genes and DNA of its rows. For this sample the table gives a few hundred thousand distinct CDR3 sequences, of which 25% were detected only once. Of the sample, roughly 70% falls within the top ten clones. Sequenced: blood. All receptors come from a man aged 50-60 years with Graves' hyperthyroidism.

This clonotype appeared many times. The rearrangement uses TRBV10-2 and TRBJ2-7; D perhaps matches TRBD1 (6 bases). The V end lost 6 bases, the J end lost 2 bases, and 17 bases lay between the germline ends. Germline V gene lookup returns CDR1 WSHSY and CDR2 SAAADI. This CDR3 is built from 15 residues. The CDR3 is CASREQGQSTYEQYF. DNA of the CDR3: TGCGCCAGCAGGGAACAGGGCCAATCAACCTACGAGCAGTACTTC.

This clonotype was counted ten times or more. The chain combines TRBV11-3 with TRBJ2-3; D perhaps matches TRBD2 (5 bases). Trimming shortened V by 5 bases and J by 2 bases, and 14 bases separated the two germline ends. Germline CDR1 and CDR2: SGHNT and YENEEA. The CDR3 totals 15 residues. The CDR3 spells CASSPRGVLTDTQYF. DNA for the CDR3: TGTGCCAGCAGCCCCCGGGGAGTTCTCACAGATACGCAGTATTTT.

The sample holds a few counts of this clonotype. V usage is TRBV7-9 and J usage is TRBJ2-7, with TRBD2 identical over 8 bases. J was trimmed by 2 bases and V by 2 bases; bases with no gene match: 8. The germline V gene encodes CDR1 SEHNR and CDR2 FQNEAQ (reference sequence). CDR3 size: 16 residues. The CDR3 sequence is CASSLSFSGITYEQYF. The DNA of the CDR3 is TGTGCCAGCAGCTTATCTTTTAGCGGGATTACCTACGAGCAGTACTTC.

This clonotype was counted at least ten times. The rearrangement links TRBV10-3 to TRBJ1-1; 7 bases agree with TRBD1. J was trimmed by 3 bases and V by 6 bases; bases with no gene match: 10. The CDR3 sequence is 15 residues long. Germline V lookup: CDR1 ENHRY, CDR2 SYGVKD. CDR3 bases: TGTGCCATCAGGAAAATGACAGGGTCGGACACTGAAGCTTTCTTT. Its translation is CAIRKMTGSDTEAFF.

In this sample, this clonotype turned up a few times. The gene calls are TRBV29-1 and TRBJ1-1; 8 bases fit TRBD1. The germline V gene has CDR1 SQVTM and CDR2 ANQGSEA. This CDR3 contains 14 residues. Losses at the gene ends were 7 bases for V and 4 bases for J; bases not matched to a gene: 11. This chain's CDR3 is CSADRTGQGTEAFF. CDR3 in DNA: TGCAGCGCCGACCGAACAGGACAGGGCACTGAAGCTTTCTTT.

J is TRBJ2-3 and V is TRBV11-2, with 8 bases fitting TRBD2. The CDR3 length is 15 residues. CDR1 and CDR2 from the germline V gene are SGHAT and FQNNGV. V shed 9 bases and J 2 bases; nucleotides not matched to a gene: 10. CDR3 nucleotides: TGTGCCAGTAGCCTTCGGGGGGGGGACACAGATACGCAGTATTTT. Protein sequence: CASSLRGGDTDTQYF.

The chain couples TRBV6-1 to TRBJ2-7; D is perhaps TRBD2 (5 bases). The CDR3 runs 15 residues. V lost 1 base to trimming and J lost 0 bases, with 10 bases between them. Germline-derived CDR1 and CDR2 are MNHNS and SASEGT. CDR3 residues: CASSEDPEDSYEQYF. The CDR3 DNA sequence: TGTGCCAGCAGTGAAGATCCGGAGGACTCCTACGAGCAGTACTTC.

This clonotype has more than one count but fewer than ten. The chain joins TRBV29-1 to TRBJ2-7; 7 bases map to TRBD1. V was clipped by 5 bases and J by 6 bases; unmatched bases: 4. This CDR3 has 11 residues. Germline V gives CDR1 SQVTM, CDR2 ANQGSEA. CDR3 DNA: TGCAGCGTTACTACAGGGGTCGAGCAGTACTTC. It codes for CSVTTGVEQYF.

This clonotype was observed a few times. The chain couples TRBV20-1 to TRBJ2-2; 7 bases align to TRBD1. CDR1 is DFQATT and CDR2 is SNEGSKA in the germline V gene (reference sequence). The CDR3 length is 14 residues. V lost 3 bases and J lost 1; bases outside the gene matches: 2. CDR3 residues: CSARGDRNTGELFF. The CDR3 coding sequence is TGCAGTGCTAGGGGGGACAGGAACACCGGGGAGCTGTTTTTT.

Only a few counts were recorded for this clonotype. The J gene is TRBJ2-3, the V gene TRBV20-1; no clear D. Trimming shortened V by 0 bases and J by 6 bases, and 7 bases separated the two germline ends. Germline loops: CDR1 DFQATT, CDR2 SNEGSKA (reference sequence). The CDR3 spans 12 residues. CDR3 sequence: CSARDGRDTQYF. In nucleotides, the CDR3 is TGCAGTGCTAGAGATGGAAGGGATACGCAGTATTTT.

This clonotype appeared many times. This rearrangement joins TRBV24-1 to TRBJ2-1, with D perhaps TRBD1 (6 bases). The CDR3 has 16 residues. Germline assignment: CDR1 KGHDR and CDR2 SFDVKD. Trimming pared 4 bases from V and 3 bases from J, leaving 15 bases between. This chain's CDR3 is CATSESDSLYYNEQFF. As DNA, the CDR3 is TGTGCCACCAGTGAATCGGACAGCCTCTACTACAATGAGCAGTTCTTC.

This clonotype appeared many times. The rearrangement uses TRBV7-9 and TRBJ2-2; 7 bases map to TRBD2. The CDR3 has 18 amino acids. The germline gives CDR1 SEHNR, CDR2 FQNEAQ (reference sequence). V dropped 0 bases and J dropped 3; count of bases not matched to a gene: 10. The chain's CDR3 is CASSLATRREIYTGELFF. The CDR3 DNA follows: TGTGCCAGCAGCTTAGCTACCAGGCGGGAGATATACACCGGGGAGCTGTTTTTT.

J is TRBJ1-3 and V is TRBV28, with D possibly matching TRBD1 (6 bases). Trimming took 4 bases from V and 3 from J, leaving 13 bases between them. Germline values: CDR1 MDHEN, CDR2 SYDVKM. CDR3 size: 15 residues. Here the CDR3 reads CASSSGQILGNTIYF. CDR3 nucleotide sequence: TGTGCCAGCAGTTCCGGACAGATACTTGGAAACACCATATATTTT.

This sequence joins TRBV3-1 and TRBJ2-1; TRBD1 is a possible D gene (5 bases). This CDR3 is built from 13 residues. Germline values: CDR1 LGHDT, CDR2 YNNKEL (reference sequence). Trimming took 0 bases from V and 9 from J, leaving 9 bases between them. CDR3 sequence (DNA): TGTGCCAGCAGCCAAGATAGGCAGGGTGAGCAGTTCTTC. Translated: CASSQDRQGEQFF.

The rearrangement uses TRBV3-1 and TRBJ2-2, with 9 bases matching TRBD2. There are 17 residues in the CDR3. The germline V gene encodes CDR1 LGHDT and CDR2 YNNKEL (reference sequence). Trimming at V came to 2 bases and at J to 6 bases, leaving 10 bases not matched to a gene. CDR3 sequence (DNA): TGTGCCAGCAGCCAATTTTTGGCGGGAGGGCCCCCCGGGGAGCTGTTTTTT. The encoded protein is CASSQFLAGGPPGELFF.

The gene calls are TRBV2 and TRBJ1-4; tentative D call: TRBD1 (5 bases). The CDR3 has 15 amino acids. Germline loops: CDR1 SNHLY, CDR2 FYNNEI. The V end lost 10 bases, the J end lost 7 bases, and 22 bases lay between the germline ends. This CDR3 reads CATKKEGRRVEKLFF. CDR3 nucleotides: TGTGCCACGAAGAAAGAGGGGCGACGGGTTGAAAAACTGTTTTTT.

This chain uses TRBV20-1 with TRBJ2-6; D is uncertain. CDR1 and CDR2 from the germline V gene are DFQATT and SNEGSKA (reference sequence). Between the trimmed V and J ends, which lost 4 bases and 2 bases, there was a span of 9 bases. The CDR3 runs 14 residues. The CDR3 spells CSAIARTGANVLTF. DNA of the CDR3: TGCAGTGCTATAGCCCGGACTGGGGCCAACGTCCTGACTTTC.

This clonotype was detected ten times or more. The V gene is TRBV3-1, the J gene TRBJ2-1, with D maybe TRBD1 (5 bases). V was cut by 7 bases and J by 1 base, with 11 bases left in between. Germline V lookup: CDR1 LGHDT, CDR2 YNNKEL (reference sequence). The CDR3 runs 14 residues. In nucleotides, the CDR3 is TGTGCCAGCACCAGGGAAGGGTCCTACAATGAGCAGTTCTTC. Translating gives CASTREGSYNEQFF.

The V call is TRBV3-1, the J call TRBJ1-2; 8 nucleotides agree with TRBD1. Germline V gives CDR1 LGHDT, CDR2 YNNKEL (reference sequence). This CDR3 region has 15 residues. The V segment lost 1 base and the J segment 2 bases; nucleotides outside the gene matches: 3. The CDR3 DNA reads TGTGCCAGCAGCCAAGGGGACAGGCTAAACTATGGCTACACCTTC. It specifies CASSQGDRLNYGYTF.

V is TRBV3-1 and J is TRBJ2-3, with 10 bases identical to TRBD2. The germline V gene has CDR1 LGHDT and CDR2 YNNKEL (reference sequence). This CDR3 contains 17 residues. V shed 0 bases, J shed 1 base, and the junction held 4 bases outside the gene matches. The CDR3 sequence: CASSQDVGLARTDTQYF. The CDR3 DNA sequence: TGTGCCAGCAGCCAAGATGTGGGACTAGCGCGCACAGATACGCAGTATTTT.

V usage is TRBV5-4 and J usage is TRBJ2-7; 8 nucleotides align to TRBD2. Germline V gene lookup returns CDR1 SGHNT and CDR2 YYREEE (reference sequence). This CDR3 has 15 amino acids. V dropped 3 bases and J dropped 5; count of bases not matched to a gene: 10. The CDR3 spells CASSWLGGAENEQYF. CDR3 nucleotides: TGTGCCAGCAGCTGGCTCGGGGGGGCTGAAAACGAGCAGTACTTC. The full variable domain, in which reference TRBV5-4 and TRBJ2-7 provide the parts outside the CDR3, is ETGVTQSPTHLIKTRGQQVTLRCSSQSGHNTVSWYQQALGQGPQFIFQYYREEENGRGNFPPRFSGLQFPNYSSELNVNALELDDSALYLCASSWLGGAENEQYFGPGTRLTVT.

The chain joins TRBV28 to TRBJ1-4; the D is unclear. Trimming stripped 7 bases from V and 1 base from J, with 10 bases between. Germline-derived CDR1 and CDR2 are MDHEN and SYDVKM. The CDR3 is 14 residues long. The CDR3 here is CASNVAGTNEKLFF. In nucleotides, the CDR3 is TGTGCCAGCAACGTGGCGGGAACTAATGAAAAACTGTTTTTT.

The V and J genes are TRBV7-6 and TRBJ2-1, with 10 bases identical to TRBD2. Germline CDR1 SGHVS, CDR2 FNYEAQ. The J segment lost 4 bases and the V segment lost 5 bases, leaving 5 bases of the junction unmatched. CDR3 length equals 15 residues. CDR3 DNA sequence: TGTGCCAGCAGCCCAAGCGGGAGGGGTTACAATGAGCAGTTCTTC. Its translation is CASSPSGRGYNEQFF. Variable domain in full (rest from reference TRBV7-6 and TRBJ2-1): GAGVSQSPRYKVTKRGQDVALRCDPISGHVSLYWYRQALGQGPEFLTYFNYEAQQDKSGLPNDRFSAERPEGSISTLTIQRTEQRDSAMYRCASSPSGRGYNEQFFGPGTRLTVL.

This chain uses TRBV24-1 with TRBJ1-5; 7 bases map to TRBD1. The CDR3 totals 14 residues. With V trimmed by 4 bases and J by 5 bases, 4 bases remained unmatched. CDR1 is KGHDR and CDR2 is SFDVKD in the germline V gene. The CDR3 spells CATSDQGEYQPQHF. The CDR3 nucleotides are TGTGCCACCAGTGACCAGGGGGAGTATCAGCCCCAGCATTTT.

This chain connects TRBV2 to TRBJ2-3, with 9 nucleotides matching TRBD2. The V gene end was trimmed by 4 bases and the J gene end by 5 bases; junction bases not matched to a gene: 4. Per the germline V gene, CDR1 is SNHLY and CDR2 is FYNNEI. The CDR3 is 14 residues long. The CDR3 here is CASSVLLAGDTQYF. CDR3 nucleotides: TGTGCCAGCAGTGTGTTACTAGCGGGAGATACGCAGTATTTT.

V usage is TRBV5-5 and J usage is TRBJ1-1; D remains ambiguous. Trimming took off 4 bases at V and 2 bases at J, with 18 bases between the two ends. The CDR3 loop spans 16 amino acids. CDR1 is SGHKS and CDR2 is YYEKEE in the germline V gene (reference sequence). The CDR3 protein is CASSNPREGINTEAFF. CDR3 DNA: TGTGCCAGCAGCAACCCCCGAGAGGGTATTAACACTGAAGCTTTCTTT. Full variable domain (missing parts from reference TRBV5-5 and TRBJ1-1): DAGVTQSPTHLIKTRGQQVTLRCSPISGHKSVSWYQQVLGQGPQFIFQYYEKEERGRGNFPDRFSARQFPNYSSELNVNALLLGDSALYLCASSNPREGINTEAFFGQGTRLTVV.

This clonotype was counted only a few times. The rearrangement links TRBV2 to TRBJ2-7; possibly TRBD1 for D (5 bases). The CDR3 totals 14 residues. V was pared by 3 bases and J by 4 bases, with 13 bases between. CDR1 and CDR2 from the germline V gene are SNHLY and FYNNEI. This CDR3 reads CASSESGNTYEQYF. The CDR3 DNA is TGTGCCAGCAGTGAGTCAGGGAACACGTACGAGCAGTACTTC.

The V gene is TRBV30, the J gene TRBJ1-1; D gene uncertain. The CDR3 consists of 13 residues. Germline V gives CDR1 GTSNPN, CDR2 SVGIG (reference sequence). V lost 3 bases and J 6 bases, leaving 14 bases between the germline ends. CDR3 nucleotides: TGTGCCTGGAGCTGGACCTCATCGGCTGAAGCTTTCTTT. Translation gives CAWSWTSSAEAFF.

This clonotype was observed a few times. The CDR3 reads CASSLKRTGELFF. CDR3 bases: TGTGCCAGCAGCTTGAAACGGACTGGGGAGCTGTTTTTT. The chain employs TRBV11-1 and TRBJ2-2; a possible D gene is TRBD2 (5 bases). The CDR3 is 13 residues long. Germline CDR1 and CDR2: SGHAT and FQDESV (reference sequence). Trimming shortened V by 3 bases and J by 8 bases, and 10 bases separated the two germline ends.

This clonotype was counted a few times. This chain joins TRBV3-1 and TRBJ2-1, with D possibly TRBD2 on 6 matching bases. Trimming took 5 bases from V and 5 from J, leaving 16 bases between them. Per the germline V gene, CDR1 is LGHDT and CDR2 is YNNKEL (reference sequence). The CDR3 has 15 residues. CDR3 amino acids: CASSLGEWGDNEQFF. CDR3 coding DNA: TGTGCCAGCAGCTTGGGGGAGTGGGGGGACAATGAGCAGTTCTTC.

This clonotype was observed many times. As DNA, the CDR3 is TGTGCCAGCAGCTCCCTAGGGGATACGCAGTATTTT. Translated: CASSSLGDTQYF. The rearrangement uses TRBV12-3 or TRBV12-4 and TRBJ2-3; D gene uncertain. Deletions cut 6 bases from V and 6 bases from J, with 10 bases between. This CDR3 contains 12 residues.

In its sample, this clonotype was seen many times. The CDR3 reads CASSEMREGRYGYTF. The CDR3 DNA follows: TGTGCCAGCAGTGAGATGCGAGAGGGGAGATATGGCTACACCTTC. The J gene is TRBJ1-2, the V gene TRBV2, with D perhaps matching TRBD1 (5 bases). Germline assignment: CDR1 SNHLY and CDR2 FYNNEI. CDR3 length: 15 amino acids. V was cut by 3 bases and J by 5 bases, with 16 bases left in between.